Listed here are 21 T cell receptor beta chains from one sample, sequenced in a study of cytomegalovirus exposure and HLA in healthy donors. PCR amplification relied on 60 Vbeta primers (plus 13 Jbeta primers). This table comes from immunoSEQ multiplex PCR, and its TCRdb copy is limited to in-frame clones, with some not included. Of some 130,000 clones listed, around 78% are singletons. The specimen sequenced was PBMCs. Every receptor here comes from a woman aged 40-49 years in good health and CMV-seronegative.

V is TRBV6-4 and J is TRBJ2-2; no clear D gene. The CDR3 extends over 16 amino acids. Germline V gene sequence: CDR1 MRHNA, CDR2 SNTAGT. V was shortened by 6 bases and J by 1 base, with 15 bases between the two germline ends. The CDR3 region is CASSHLLSGNTGELFF. The CDR3, as DNA: TGTGCCAGCAGCCACCTCCTCAGTGGGAACACCGGGGAGCTGTTTTTT.

The rearrangement joins TRBV5-8 to TRBJ1-2; D might be TRBD1 (6 bases). The CDR3 is made up of 14 amino acids. Trimming left V 3 bases short and J 5 bases short, with 14 bases between. Germline CDR1 reads SGHTS; CDR2 reads YDEGEE. CDR3 region: CASSSRGLGYGYTF. In DNA form, the CDR3 reads TGTGCCAGCAGCTCCAGGGGTCTAGGGTATGGCTACACCTTC.

The chain combines TRBV30 with TRBJ2-5; 7 bases align to TRBD1. Trimming cost V 3 bases and J 5 bases; bases outside gene matches: 12. The CDR3 consists of 15 residues. From germline, CDR1 is GTSNPN and CDR2 SVGIG (reference sequence). CDR3: CAWSRNLGQEETQYF. CDR3 nucleotide sequence: TGTGCCTGGAGCCGCAACCTTGGACAGGAGGAGACCCAGTACTTC.

The chain recombines TRBV30 with TRBJ1-1; D is unresolved. Germline V gives CDR1 GTSNPN, CDR2 SVGIG (reference sequence). The ends were cut back, 0 bases at V and 8 bases at J, with 16 bases in the middle. There are 14 residues in the CDR3. CDR3 sequence: CAWSVNGFHGEAFF. The DNA of the CDR3 is TGTGCCTGGAGTGTAAATGGGTTCCACGGGGAAGCTTTCTTT.

The V and J genes are TRBV28 and TRBJ1-2; 9 nucleotides align to TRBD1. V dropped 3 bases and J dropped 6; count of bases not matched to a gene: 11. The germline V gene encodes CDR1 MDHEN and CDR2 SYDVKM. This CDR3 spans 16 amino acids. CDR3 DNA: TGTGCCAGCAGTTTTGCCCACCACACAGGGGGCGATGGCTACACCTTC. This encodes CASSFAHHTGGDGYTF.

The V gene is TRBV6-5, the J gene TRBJ1-1; the match to TRBD1 covers 7 bases. The CDR3 has 13 amino acids. Germline values: CDR1 MNHEY, CDR2 SVGAGI. V shed 6 bases and J 6 bases; nucleotides not matched to a gene: 7. The CDR3 region is CASSHPDRAEAFF. The DNA for the CDR3 is TGTGCCAGCAGCCACCCAGACAGGGCTGAAGCTTTCTTT.

The CDR3 reads CASSIQGITYEQYF. DNA for the CDR3: TGTGCCAGTAGTATACAGGGGATAACCTACGAGCAGTACTTC. The chain is built from TRBV19 and TRBJ2-7; D might be TRBD1 (6 bases). Germline V lookup: CDR1 LNHDA, CDR2 SQIVND (reference sequence). The V end lost 2 bases, the J end lost 2 bases, and 10 bases lay between the germline ends. The CDR3 is made up of 14 amino acids.

This sequence joins TRBV30 and TRBJ2-1; 9 nucleotides line up with TRBD2. Germline trimming cut 1 base from V and 5 bases from J; bases unmatched to any gene: 6. Germline V lookup: CDR1 GTSNPN, CDR2 SVGIG (reference sequence). The CDR3 is 15 amino acids. DNA for the CDR3: TGTGCCTGGAGTGGCGGACTAGCGCACCACAATGAGCAGTTCTTC. It translates to CAWSGGLAHHNEQFF. The full variable domain, with the rest looked up from reference TRBV30 and TRBJ2-1, is SQTIHQWPATLVQPVGSPLSLECTVEGTSNPNLYWYRQAAGRGLQLLFYSVGIGQISSEVPQNLSASRPQDRQFILSSKKLLLSDSGFYLCAWSGGLAHHNEQFFGPGTRLTVL.

The gene calls are TRBV15 and TRBJ2-1; 9 nucleotides line up with TRBD2. The CDR3 covers 17 residues. Per germline, CDR1 LNHNV and CDR2 YYDKDF (reference sequence). Trimming took 0 bases from V and 6 from J; bases not matched to a gene: 9. CDR3 nucleotides: TGTGCCACCAGCAGAGATCATAGGCTAGCGGGATCCAATGAGCAGTTCTTC. This gives the protein CATSRDHRLAGSNEQFF.

The chain carries TRBV28 and TRBJ1-4, with TRBD1 matching 7 bases. The CDR3 consists of 15 residues. Germline trimming cut 6 bases from V and 0 bases from J; bases unmatched to any gene: 4. The germline gives CDR1 MDHEN, CDR2 SYDVKM. The CDR3 loop is CASRGQTATNEKLFF. CDR3 sequence (DNA): TGTGCCAGCAGGGGACAGACGGCAACTAATGAAAAACTGTTTTTT.

The V call is TRBV28, the J call TRBJ2-3; TRBD2 agrees at 8 bases. Trimming took 0 bases from V and 3 from J; bases not matched to a gene: 5. The CDR3 is 16 amino acids. The V gene's germline CDR1 is MDHEN and CDR2 SYDVKM. CDR3 in amino acids: CASSLWAGGGTDTQYF. The CDR3, as DNA: TGTGCCAGCAGTTTATGGGCGGGAGGAGGGACAGATACGCAGTATTTT.

The chain employs TRBV4-2 and TRBJ2-7, with D possibly TRBD2 on 6 matching bases. The CDR3 consists of 13 residues. Trimming took off 3 bases at V and 6 bases at J, with 12 bases between the two ends. Germline V lookup: CDR1 LGHNA, CDR2 YNFKEQ. The DNA of the CDR3 is TGTGCCAGCAGCCAGGGGGACTTTGGCGAGCAGTACTTC. This codes for CASSQGDFGEQYF.

The rearrangement uses TRBV25-1 and TRBJ1-2, with D unresolved. There are 16 residues in the CDR3. Germline CDR1 MGHDK, CDR2 SYGVNS. The V and J ends lost 4 bases and 5 bases respectively, with 20 bases between them. CDR3: CASSVAADSSFYGYTF. For the CDR3, the DNA is TGTGCCAGCAGTGTTGCCGCAGATTCATCTTTTTATGGCTACACCTTC.

This chain links TRBV2 with TRBJ1-1; TRBD1 aligns across 9 bases. CDR1 SNHLY and CDR2 FYNNEI come from the germline V gene. V dropped 6 bases and J dropped 4; count of bases not matched to a gene: 9. The length of the CDR3 is 15 residues. The CDR3 is CASRRIGTGLTEAFF. CDR3 in DNA: TGTGCCAGCAGGCGTATCGGGACAGGGCTCACTGAAGCTTTCTTT.

The chain recombines TRBV6-1 with TRBJ1-6, with 7 bases fitting TRBD1. The CDR3 has 15 amino acids. The germline gives CDR1 MNHNS, CDR2 SASEGT. Germline trimming cut 7 bases from V and 7 bases from J; bases unmatched to any gene: 10. The CDR3 DNA sequence: TGTGCCAGCACCTACGACAGGGTAGGAAATTCACCCCTCCACTTT. Encoded protein: CASTYDRVGNSPLHF.

The gene calls are TRBV7-9 and TRBJ2-3; 7 bases are a match to TRBD2. Germline V lookup: CDR1 SEHNR, CDR2 FQNEAQ (reference sequence). V was clipped by 1 base and J by 3 bases; unmatched bases: 1. The CDR3 covers 14 residues. CDR3 coding DNA: TGTGCCAGCAGCTTAGGGGGACTAACAGATACGCAGTATTTT. Translated: CASSLGGLTDTQYF.

The V gene is TRBV29-1, the J gene TRBJ2-1; 7 bases match TRBD2. The CDR3 totals 16 residues. The J segment lost 5 bases and the V segment lost 3 bases, leaving 13 bases of the junction unmatched. Germline CDR1 is SQVTM and CDR2 is ANQGSEA. The CDR3 reads CSVDPIREAPDNEQFF. The CDR3, as DNA: TGCAGCGTTGATCCGATCCGGGAGGCCCCCGACAATGAGCAGTTCTTC.

The count of this clone is one. This chain links TRBV2 with TRBJ1-2; 10 bases map to TRBD1. The length of the CDR3 is 16 residues. Trimming at V came to 2 bases and at J to 4 bases, leaving 7 bases not matched to a gene. Germline-derived CDR1 and CDR2 are SNHLY and FYNNEI. The chain's CDR3 is CASSETWTGGGYGYTF. Here the CDR3 DNA reads TGTGCCAGCAGTGAAACATGGACAGGGGGAGGCTATGGCTACACCTTC. Full variable domain (outside the CDR3, taken from reference TRBV2 and TRBJ1-2): EPEVTQTPSHQVTQMGQEVILRCVPISNHLYFYWYRQILGQKVEFLVSFYNNEISEKSEIFDDQFSVERPDGSNFTLKIRSTKLEDSAMYFCASSETWTGGGYGYTFGSGTRLTVV.

This clone has a handful of counts. The J gene is TRBJ1-6, the V gene TRBV6-5, with 8 positions matching TRBD1. Germline V gives CDR1 MNHEY, CDR2 SVGAGI. The J segment lost 9 bases and the V segment lost 4 bases, leaving 5 bases of the junction unmatched. This CDR3 spans 14 amino acids. The chain's CDR3 is CASSWGDRGSPLHF. CDR3 bases: TGTGCCAGCAGTTGGGGTGACAGGGGTTCACCCCTCCACTTT.

The chain recombines TRBV20-1 with TRBJ2-7; a possible D gene is TRBD2 (6 bases). The CDR3 is 11 amino acids. Trimming left V 7 bases short and J 6 bases short, with 13 bases between. CDR1 and CDR2 (germline): DFQATT, SNEGSKA (reference sequence). The CDR3 reads CSGRLVAEQYF. The CDR3 nucleotides read TGCAGTGGGAGACTAGTTGCCGAGCAGTACTTC.

The V and J genes are TRBV2 and TRBJ2-1, with 7 bases that match TRBD2. The CDR3 has 14 amino acids. V trimming: 4 bases; J trimming: 6 bases; junction bases outside the gene matches: 6. Germline V gene lookup returns CDR1 SNHLY and CDR2 FYNNEI. The CDR3 is CASSGGGRVNEQFF. As DNA, the CDR3 is TGTGCCAGCAGTGGAGGAGGGAGGGTCAATGAGCAGTTCTTC.